This T cell receptor beta chain was sequenced during a study of radiotherapy plus CTLA-4 blockade in lung cancer (dated by TCRdb to the late 2010s). About the full investigation: Among enrolled patients, under 20% had an objective response and 25% to 40% reached disease control.

Here is what the overall study found, with its caveats: The strongest predictors of response were reported to be early dynamic shifts in blood T cell clones along with a rise in serum interferon-beta following radiation. After treatment with radiotherapy and ipilimumab, TCR clones that originated in tumors expanded in peripheral blood.

Focal radiation therapy combined with CTLA-4 blockade (ipilimumab) was tested in patients with chemo-refractory metastatic non-small-cell lung cancer. From a lookup of the germline V gene, CDR1 and CDR2 are SGDLS and YYNGEE. There are 15 amino acids in the CDR3, from cysteine to phenylalanine inclusive. Just the 45-base CDR3 DNA is kept, in frame starting at base 1. The V end loses 4 bases and the J end loses 1 base, and a stretch of 14 bases separates them. Libraries came from the immunoSEQ multiplex PCR assay. The immuneACCESS repertoire file appears here via TCRdb, limited to in-frame rearrangements. These files lack a portion of the clones; in checked studies, under half of the deficit traces to unresolved V genes, and the cause of the others is not known. This sample comprises 89,000 or so clones, 75% to 90% of them detected only once. The ten top clones hold roughly 3.5% of the sample. This clone showed up just once. What this receptor recognizes is not known. No much larger clonotype is one base removed from it; base qualities were not supplied.

The V and J genes are TRBV9 and TRBJ1-1, with a tentative D gene TRBD1 over 5 matching bases. Sequenced material: peripheral blood, taken from a patient treated with radiotherapy plus ipilimumab. The TCR was taken from a human donor with non-small cell lung cancer who had a partial response to radiotherapy plus ipilimumab. The DNA reads TGTGCCAGCAGCCCCAGCAGGGTTCGGAACACTGAAGCTTTCTTT. This encodes CASSPSRVRNTEAFF.